This entry lists 10 T cell receptor beta chains sequenced from one sample in a study of cytomegalovirus exposure and HLA in healthy donors (dated by TCRdb to 2017 to 2019). The method behind the library was the immunoSEQ multiplex PCR assay. A mixture of 60 forward primers for TCR Vbeta segments and 13 reverse primers for TCR Jbeta segments was used in the multiplex PCR. TCRdb obtained this table from immuneACCESS and retained in-frame rearrangements with V and J assigned. These tables miss some clones; where compared with another copy, unresolved V genes account for less than half of the shortfall, and the remainder is unexplained. In all, the sample holds more than 12,000 clones, and 60% to 70% of those were seen once. The ten top clones hold approximately 15% of the sample. Sequenced material: PBMCs. Receptor source: a woman between 50 and 59 years old in good health and CMV-seropositive.

The chain combines TRBV25-1 with TRBJ1-1; the D gene is possibly TRBD1 (5 bases). Trimming shortened V by 3 bases and J by 4 bases, and 9 bases separated the two germline ends. The CDR3 loop spans 13 amino acids. Germline lookup yields CDR1 MGHDK and CDR2 SYGVNS. This CDR3 is CASSEGGGTEAFF. The CDR3 region has the DNA TGTGCCAGCAGTGAGGGGGGGGGCACTGAAGCTTTCTTT.

This clone showed up just a few times. This sequence joins TRBV7-9 and TRBJ1-2, with TRBD1 matching 7 bases. From germline, CDR1 is SEHNR and CDR2 FQNEAQ (reference sequence). This CDR3 is 14 amino acids long. The V segment lost 5 bases and the J segment 5 bases; nucleotides outside the gene matches: 8. CDR3: CASSPSGTAYGYTF. In DNA, the CDR3 is TGTGCCAGCAGCCCTAGCGGGACAGCATATGGCTACACCTTC.

In DNA form, the CDR3 reads TGTGCCTGGAGTGTTCTTCGGGAGCCACAAGGGTACAATGAGCAGTTCTTC. As protein: CAWSVLREPQGYNEQFF. The chain has TRBV30 and TRBJ2-1, with a possible D match to TRBD2 (6 bases). The CDR3 consists of 17 residues. The germline gives CDR1 GTSNPN, CDR2 SVGIG (reference sequence). V was pared by 0 bases and J by 4 bases, with 19 bases between.

In nucleotides, the CDR3 is TGCAGTGTTTCGGTCCAAGAGACCCAGTACTTC. Translating gives CSVSVQETQYF. This chain uses TRBV20-1 with TRBJ2-5; D remains unclear. CDR1 is DFQATT, CDR2 SNEGSKA, per germline (reference sequence). The ends were cut back, 7 bases at V and 1 base at J, with 7 bases in the middle. The CDR3 runs to 11 residues.

The chain joins TRBV4-1 to TRBJ2-1; TRBD2 agrees at 10 bases. In germline, CDR1 is MGHRA, CDR2 YSYEKL. The J segment lost 9 bases and the V segment lost 3 bases, leaving 8 bases of the junction unmatched. The CDR3 covers 15 residues. The CDR3: CASSHAGTSDPEQFF. CDR3 sequence (DNA): TGCGCCAGCAGCCATGCCGGGACTAGCGACCCTGAGCAGTTCTTC.

This clone was seen a few times. The chain couples TRBV5-1 to TRBJ2-2; D gene unclear. CDR3 length: 14 residues. The V gene's germline CDR1 is SGHRS and CDR2 YFSETQ. V dropped 5 bases and J dropped 5 bases, with 13 bases sitting between them. The CDR3: CASRALQSTGELFF. CDR3 nucleotides: TGCGCCAGCAGAGCACTACAAAGTACCGGGGAGCTGTTTTTT.

This chain joins TRBV6-6 and TRBJ2-7; TRBD2 matches at 8 bases. Trimming took 7 bases from V and 3 from J; bases not matched to a gene: 8. The germline V gene has CDR1 MNHNY and CDR2 SVGAGI (reference sequence). There are 14 residues in the CDR3. CDR3 in DNA: TGTGCCAGCACTGGGACTAGGGGAGGCTACGAGCAGTACTTC. Its translation is CASTGTRGGYEQYF.

This clone has just one count. This chain joins TRBV2 and TRBJ1-4, with D possibly matching TRBD1 (6 bases). V shed 8 bases and J shed 4 bases, with 17 bases lying between them. The CDR3 runs to 15 residues. Per the germline V gene, CDR1 is SNHLY and CDR2 is FYNNEI. The CDR3 DNA sequence: TGTGCCAGCTGCCGACAGGTCGGGTTTAATGAAAAACTGTTTTTT. Translating gives CASCRQVGFNEKLFF.

The V gene is TRBV25-1, the J gene TRBJ2-7, with 8 bases lining up with TRBD1. CDR1 is MGHDK and CDR2 is SYGVNS in the germline V gene. J lost 3 bases, V lost 7 bases, and 2 bases had no gene match. The CDR3 spans 12 residues. CDR3 loop: CASKGQVYEQYF. CDR3 nucleotide sequence: TGTGCCAGCAAGGGACAGGTCTACGAGCAGTACTTC.

The chain joins TRBV30 to TRBJ1-6; D is unclear. V lost 0 bases and J lost 12, with 9 bases in between. The CDR3 totals 12 residues. From germline, CDR1 is GTSNPN and CDR2 SVGIG (reference sequence). This CDR3 reads CAWSVLGGPLHF. CDR3 sequence (DNA): TGTGCCTGGAGTGTACTAGGAGGACCCCTCCACTTT. Full variable domain (missing parts from reference TRBV30 and TRBJ1-6): SQTIHQWPATLVQPVGSPLSLECTVEGTSNPNLYWYRQAAGRGLQLLFYSVGIGQISSEVPQNLSASRPQDRQFILSSKKLLLSDSGFYLCAWSVLGGPLHFGNGTRLTVT.